This entry lists 4 T cell receptor beta chains sequenced from one sample in a study of cytomegalovirus exposure and HLA in healthy donors. TCRdb keeps only in-frame clones here, not all; method: immunoSEQ multiplex PCR. The sample yields 100,000 to 150,000 clones, almost 90% seen once. Material for sequencing was PBMCs. The receptors here all came from a man aged 25 to 40 in good health and CMV-seronegative.

This rearrangement joins TRBV27 to TRBJ1-5, with D maybe TRBD1 (6 bases). CDR3 size: 14 residues. CDR1 MNHEY and CDR2 SMNVEV come from the germline V gene (reference sequence). Trimming cost V 3 bases and J 6 bases, with 12 bases left between them. CDR3 amino acids: CASSFKGGGQPQHF. DNA of the CDR3: TGTGCCAGCAGTTTCAAGGGAGGGGGTCAGCCCCAGCATTTT.

V and J are TRBV9 and TRBJ2-7; D is perhaps TRBD1 (6 bases). Germline-derived CDR1 and CDR2 are SGDLS and YYNGEE. Trimming took off 0 bases at V and 4 bases at J, with 14 bases between the two ends. The CDR3 is 15 residues long. The CDR3, as DNA: TGTGCCAGCAGCGTAGCTACAGGGATGGGTTACGAGCAGTACTTC. Its protein product is CASSVATGMGYEQYF.

The chain recombines TRBV27 with TRBJ1-2, with D possibly TRBD1 on 6 matching bases. Trimming stripped 4 bases from V and 4 bases from J, with 13 bases between. This CDR3 region has 14 residues. Germline lookup yields CDR1 MNHEY and CDR2 SMNVEV (reference sequence). CDR3 sequence: CASSSWDTIYGYTF. DNA of the CDR3: TGTGCCAGCAGTTCGTGGGACACCATCTATGGCTACACCTTC.

The table lists this clone with a count of one. J is TRBJ2-7 and V is TRBV4-1, with D tentatively TRBD2 (5 bases). CDR3 size: 16 residues. Trimming removed 1 base from V and 0 bases from J, with 13 bases in between. Germline V gene sequence: CDR1 MGHRA, CDR2 YSYEKL. The CDR3 DNA reads as TGCGCCAGCAGCCAAGTCCCAGCGGTGAGCTCCTACGAGCAGTACTTC. It is translated as CASSQVPAVSSYEQYF.